Following are 29 T cell receptor beta chains from one sample sequenced in a study of shared clonotypes between healthy human individuals. Only in-frame clones appear in the TCRdb table, and some are missing; sequencing was by immunoSEQ multiplex PCR. The table has about 2.4 million clones, 93% seen once. The source material was naive CD4+ T cells from PBMCs. The sample's subset: CD45RA+ positively selected. The receptors originated from a man aged 18-30 years in good health. Some clones in this sample may be carry-over from other donors' samples.

The chain is built from TRBV7-2 and TRBJ1-5; 8 nucleotides align to TRBD1. The germline V gene encodes CDR1 SGHTA and CDR2 FQGNSA. After removal of 4 bases from V and 0 bases from J, the junction contained 8 bases not matched to a gene. The CDR3 runs 17 residues. The CDR3 coding sequence is TGTGCCAGCAGCTCCCGGACAGGGCCCTATAGCAATCAGCCCCAGCATTTT. Protein product: CASSSRTGPYSNQPQHF.

The chain uses TRBV9 and TRBJ2-3; the match to TRBD2 covers 8 bases. The length of the CDR3 is 14 residues. V dropped 2 bases and J dropped 12; count of bases not matched to a gene: 11. The germline V gene has CDR1 SGDLS and CDR2 YYNGEE. CDR3 in amino acids: CASSVELAAIAQYF. CDR3 nucleotides: TGTGCCAGCAGCGTCGAACTAGCGGCCATAGCTCAGTATTTT.

The CDR3: CASSPGQGASEQYF. The CDR3 nucleotides read TGTGCCAGCAGTCCAGGACAGGGGGCCTCCGAGCAGTACTTC. V and J are TRBV6-6 and TRBJ2-7; 11 positions agree with TRBD1. This CDR3 comprises 14 residues. With V trimmed by 5 bases and J by 6 bases, 6 bases remained unmatched. Germline CDR1 MNHNY, CDR2 SVGAGI (reference sequence).

The genes are TRBV18 and TRBJ2-7, with 12 bases that match TRBD2. The CDR3 loop spans 16 amino acids. V shed 3 bases and J 2 bases; nucleotides not matched to a gene: 5. The germline V gene has CDR1 KGHSH and CDR2 LQKENI. In DNA, the CDR3 is TGTGCCAGCTCACCTGGGCTAGCGGGAGGGACCTACGAGCAGTACTTC. Its translation: CASSPGLAGGTYEQYF.

J is TRBJ2-5 and V is TRBV27; D possibly corresponds to TRBD1 (6 bases). The J call may be wrong; the DNA end is better matched by TRBJ2-7. This CDR3 spans 17 amino acids. In germline, CDR1 is MNHEY, CDR2 SMNVEV (reference sequence). CDR3 bases: TGTGCCAGCAGTTTAGGGGGCGCCGTGGGGGCAACCTACGAGCAGTACTTC. This translates into CASSLGGAVGATYEQYF.

The genes are TRBV18 and TRBJ1-3; 8 bases line up with TRBD1. CDR3 length equals 16 residues. V was pared by 2 bases and J by 4 bases, with 7 bases of the junction left unmatched. Germline V lookup: CDR1 KGHSH, CDR2 LQKENI. CDR3 region: CASSPEDRVLGNTIYF. DNA for the CDR3: TGTGCCAGCTCACCAGAGGACAGGGTCCTGGGAAACACCATATATTTT.

With respect to this clone: The sample has other DNA sequences that encode this CDR3 too. This chain links TRBV28 with TRBJ1-1; no firm D call. Between the trimmed V and J ends, which lost 4 bases and 0 bases, there was a span of 3 bases. CDR1 is MDHEN and CDR2 is SYDVKM in the germline V gene. The CDR3 has 12 residues. CDR3: CASSSVNTEAFF. CDR3 DNA sequence: TGTGCCAGCAGTTCCGTGAACACTGAAGCTTTCTTT.

V usage is TRBV18 and J usage is TRBJ1-2; TRBD1 agrees at 7 bases. J gave up 3 bases and V 3 bases, and 16 bases lay outside the gene matches. Per the germline V gene, CDR1 is KGHSH and CDR2 is LQKENI. The length of the CDR3 is 18 residues. The CDR3 loop reads CASSPQRTGLGGDYGYTF. The CDR3 DNA reads as TGTGCCAGCTCACCTCAGAGGACAGGTCTCGGGGGAGACTATGGCTACACCTTC.

The chain has TRBV11-2 and TRBJ2-3; D possibly corresponds to TRBD1 (6 bases). Trimming cost V 3 bases and J 1 base, with 8 bases left between them. Germline V lookup: CDR1 SGHAT, CDR2 FQNNGV. The CDR3 totals 14 residues. CDR3 residues: CASSFRQGTDTQYF. The DNA of the CDR3 is TGTGCCAGCAGCTTCCGACAGGGCACAGATACGCAGTATTTT.

The chain carries TRBV27 and TRBJ2-1; a possible D gene is TRBD2 (7 bases). The V end lost 4 bases, the J end lost 6 bases, and 13 bases lay between the germline ends. Germline CDR1 and CDR2: MNHEY and SMNVEV (reference sequence). The CDR3 has 14 amino acids. The CDR3 here is CASSWWGGSNEQFF. DNA of the CDR3: TGTGCCAGCAGTTGGTGGGGGGGCTCCAATGAGCAGTTCTTC.

Turning to this clone: Within the sample, other DNA sequences also encode this same CDR3. The chain has TRBV6-6 and TRBJ2-7; D not certain. The CDR3 extends over 13 amino acids. Trimming took off 0 bases at V and 5 bases at J, with 8 bases between the two ends. In germline, CDR1 is MNHNY, CDR2 SVGAGI (reference sequence). The CDR3 reads CASSYSTGDEQYF. The CDR3 DNA reads TGTGCCAGCAGTTACTCGACTGGGGACGAGCAGTACTTC.

This sequence joins TRBV5-1 and TRBJ2-5; TRBD2 is a possible D gene (5 bases). V shed 3 bases and J shed 5 bases, with 17 bases lying between them. Looked up from germline, CDR1 is SGHRS and CDR2 is YFSETQ. CDR3 length equals 15 residues. The CDR3 nucleotides are TGCGCCAGCAGCTCCCGAGGTAGGGAGAGCGAGACCCAGTACTTC. Its protein is CASSSRGRESETQYF.

The rearrangement uses TRBV6-5 and TRBJ1-4; D unresolved. V shed 6 bases and J shed 8 bases, with 16 bases lying between them. This CDR3 contains 14 residues. Germline V gene data show CDR1 as MNHEY and CDR2 as SVGAGI. Here the CDR3 reads CASSTDQKGEKLFF. DNA for the CDR3: TGTGCCAGCAGCACGGACCAAAAAGGCGAAAAACTGTTTTTT.

V usage is TRBV19 and J usage is TRBJ2-2; 7 bases are shared with TRBD2. V lost 3 bases to trimming and J lost 6 bases; unmatched junction nucleotides: 7. CDR1 LNHDA and CDR2 SQIVND come from the germline V gene (reference sequence). CDR3 length equals 15 residues. The CDR3 bases are TGTGCCAGTAGTATTGCGGGAGCTGGGGCCGGGGAGCTGTTTTTT. Its protein is CASSIAGAGAGELFF.

A remark on this clone: This CDR3 is also generated by other DNA sequences in the sample. The V call is TRBV6-5, the J call TRBJ2-1, with TRBD1 matching over 7 bases. Germline V gives CDR1 MNHEY, CDR2 SVGAGI. The CDR3 consists of 14 residues. V was clipped by 2 bases and J by 4 bases; unmatched bases: 2. For the CDR3, the DNA is TGTGCCAGCAGTTACGACAGGGCGTACAATGAGCAGTTCTTC. It is translated as CASSYDRAYNEQFF.

V usage is TRBV7-8 and J usage is TRBJ1-3, with D perhaps TRBD1 (5 bases). Per the germline V gene, CDR1 is SGHVS and CDR2 is FQNEAQ. The CDR3 is 16 amino acids. Trimming left V 5 bases short and J 0 bases short, with 14 bases between. In DNA, the CDR3 is TGTGCCAGCAGCCCTCGTGAGGGGAGCTCTGGAAACACCATATATTTT. This sequence encodes CASSPREGSSGNTIYF.

As to this clone: Distinct nucleotide sequences in the sample also encode this CDR3. The chain couples TRBV6-5 to TRBJ1-1; D is undetermined. Germline lookup yields CDR1 MNHEY and CDR2 SVGAGI. Trimming pared 8 bases from V and 2 bases from J, leaving 12 bases between. The CDR3 loop spans 13 amino acids. CDR3 sequence (DNA): TGTGCCAGCCGAAGGACCGTTAACACTGAAGCTTTCTTT. Its protein product is CASRRTVNTEAFF.

The chain uses TRBV28 and TRBJ2-7, with D perhaps TRBD1 (6 bases). Germline V lookup: CDR1 MDHEN, CDR2 SYDVKM. The CDR3 runs to 15 residues. The germline V and J ends were trimmed by 0 bases and 3 bases, with 12 bases remaining between them. The CDR3 loop is CASSLWGDIYYEQYF. CDR3 nucleotides: TGTGCCAGCAGTTTATGGGGGGACATATACTACGAGCAGTACTTC.

In this sample, this clone turned up once. Other DNA variants within this sample encode the same CDR3. The rearrangement links TRBV28 to TRBJ1-2; D perhaps matches TRBD1 (5 bases). V was pared by 5 bases and J by 7 bases, with 8 bases between. Germline V CDR1 and CDR2: MDHEN, SYDVKM. The CDR3 is 11 amino acids. In nucleotides, the CDR3 is TGTGCCAGCAGTGGGGGGGGTGGCTACACCTTC. It is translated as CASSGGGGYTF.

The chain recombines TRBV27 with TRBJ2-6; no clear D. Germline lookup yields CDR1 MNHEY and CDR2 SMNVEV (reference sequence). V shed 5 bases and J shed 4 bases, with 6 bases lying between them. The CDR3 has 13 residues. Written as DNA, the CDR3 is TGTGCCAGCAGTCCTTACGGGGCCAACGTCCTGACTTTC. Translated, it gives CASSPYGANVLTF. Combining the CDR3 with reference TRBV27 and TRBJ2-6 gives the whole variable domain EAQVTQNPRYLITVTGKKLTVTCSQNMNHEYMSWYRQDPGLGLRQIYYSMNVEVTDKGDVPEGYKVSRKEKRNFPLILESPSPNQTSLYFCASSPYGANVLTFGAGSRLTVL.

The table lists this clone with a count of one. This rearrangement joins TRBV29-1 to TRBJ2-3, with TRBD1 identical over 10 bases. This CDR3 comprises 13 residues. Germline V gene sequence: CDR1 SQVTM, CDR2 ANQGSEA. DNA for the CDR3: TGCAGTTCGGGACAGGGGTCCACAGATACGCAGTATTTT. It translates to CSSGQGSTDTQYF.

This chain uses TRBV27 with TRBJ1-4; tentatively, D is TRBD1 (5 bases). V lost 5 bases, J lost 8 bases, and 15 bases lay in between. The germline V gene encodes CDR1 MNHEY and CDR2 SMNVEV (reference sequence). The CDR3 has 14 residues. The CDR3 sequence is CASSRGHQSEKLFF. CDR3 sequence (DNA): TGTGCCAGCAGTCGCGGACATCAATCGGAAAAACTGTTTTTT.

V usage is TRBV7-9 and J usage is TRBJ2-1, with 8 bases lining up with TRBD2. V shed 1 base and J 11 bases; nucleotides not matched to a gene: 4. This CDR3 has 13 amino acids. CDR1 and CDR2 (germline): SEHNR, FQNEAQ (reference sequence). The CDR3 region is CASSLDGGDQQFF. CDR3 nucleotide sequence: TGTGCCAGCAGCTTAGACGGGGGGGATCAGCAGTTCTTC.

The chain uses TRBV23-1 and TRBJ1-3; 8 nucleotides match TRBD1. TRBV23-1 counts as an open reading frame of uncertain function. Trimming at V came to 0 bases and at J to 8 bases, leaving 15 bases not matched to a gene. CDR3 length: 18 residues. The CDR3 sequence: CASSQSETGALAWDTIYF. In DNA form, the CDR3 reads TGCGCCAGCAGTCAATCGGAGACAGGGGCCTTGGCGTGGGACACCATATATTTT.

The rearrangement joins TRBV28 to TRBJ2-7, with 9 bases fitting TRBD2. With 7 bases clipped from V and 7 bases from J, the junction kept 8 bases outside the gene matches. CDR3 length equals 13 residues. The germline V gene has CDR1 MDHEN and CDR2 SYDVKM. Here the CDR3 reads CASTSGGRGEQYF. The CDR3 region has the DNA TGTGCCAGCACAAGCGGGGGGCGAGGAGAGCAGTACTTC.

This clone appeared a few times. The genes are TRBV2 and TRBJ1-1, with 7 bases identical to TRBD1. V gave up 6 bases and J gave up 5 bases; unmatched junction bases: 9. Germline V gene lookup returns CDR1 SNHLY and CDR2 FYNNEI. The CDR3 extends over 14 amino acids. Here the CDR3 DNA reads TGTGCCAGCAGGGGACGACAGGGTGGTACTGAAGCTTTCTTT. Its protein is CASRGRQGGTEAFF.

This clone was counted only a few times. The J gene is TRBJ2-7, the V gene TRBV5-1; tentative D call: TRBD2 (7 bases). The V and J ends lost 4 bases and 1 base respectively, with 12 bases between them. The CDR3 length is 14 residues. Per germline, CDR1 SGHRS and CDR2 YFSETQ. This chain's CDR3 is CASSGGGRSYEQYF. The DNA of the CDR3 is TGCGCCAGCAGCGGGGGGGGCCGTTCCTACGAGCAGTACTTC.

This chain links TRBV4-3 with TRBJ2-5; weak D call: TRBD2 (7 bases). Germline lookup yields CDR1 LGHNA and CDR2 YSLEER. The CDR3 length is 15 residues. V was pared by 4 bases and J by 2 bases, with 14 bases between. CDR3 protein: CASSRSGTNQETQYF. CDR3 DNA sequence: TGCGCCAGCAGCCGAAGCGGGACAAATCAAGAGACCCAGTACTTC.

About this clone itself: The same CDR3 also results from other DNA sequences found in this sample. This chain connects TRBV9 to TRBJ2-7; tentatively, D is TRBD1 (6 bases). Between the trimmed V and J ends, which lost 0 bases and 4 bases, there was a span of 14 bases. CDR1 SGDLS and CDR2 YYNGEE come from the germline V gene. This CDR3 has 15 residues. CDR3 protein: CASSVGVGTPYEQYF. In nucleotides, the CDR3 is TGTGCCAGCAGCGTAGGCGTTGGGACACCGTACGAGCAGTACTTC.